A single TCR beta chain is shown here with its context. The antigen remains unidentified. Amplification of TCR beta CDR3 regions used RNA as the template. When the TCR CDR3 underwent first-round RT-PCR, the HTBI primer set was used. TCRdb re-analysed the multiplex PCR reads in MiXCR, keeping a single row per CDR3 protein. The data hold a few hundred thousand distinct CDR3 sequences, with roughly 14% observed a single time. This sample is drawn from a study of T cells in Graves' hyperthyroidism and ophthalmopathy. On the study more broadly: Pretreatment peripheral blood was obtained at initial diagnosis.

Findings and caveats of the study: Classification by a 13 V-J model distinguished ophthalmopathy from stable hyperthyroidism. Most thyroid clonotypes expanded above 0.001 appeared in blood too.

CDR1 and CDR2 from the germline V gene are KGHSH and LQKENI. The CDR3 extends over 19 amino acids. V was pared by 4 bases and J by 0 bases, with 12 bases of the junction left unmatched. The study excluded patients with uncontrolled infection, other autoimmune disease, pregnancy or lactation. The sequence came from a woman between 40 and 55 years old with Graves' hyperthyroidism that later progressed to Graves' ophthalmopathy. This chain connects TRBV18 to TRBJ2-3; 11 bases map to TRBD2. The sequenced sample consisted of blood. The CDR3 is CASSLSASGRRGSTDTQYF. CDR3 bases: TGTGCCAGCTCACTGTCGGCTAGCGGGAGGAGAGGTAGCACAGATACGCAGTATTTT.